This is a list of T cell receptor beta chains from one sample in a study of CD8 T cells in ankylosing spondylitis. TCRdb re-derived calls from the 5' RACE reads in MiXCR, one entry per CDR3 protein. Altogether some 270,000 distinct CDR3 sequences are present, roughly 32% being singletons, with the ten largest covering around 4%. The sample was blood, either unsorted or a sorted T cell fraction (not recorded which). The receptors were gathered from a male donor with ankylosing spondylitis or in good health (not recorded which). Both conserved end residues are part of each CDR3. Each record gives: V gene, D gene, J gene, clone size, CDR3 protein, CDR3 DNA. The D gene is left open where the match is weak. Not all rows give a size; the values are once, few, many and, for expanded clones, a class.

V: TRBV5-1; D: TRBD1; J: TRBJ1-1; size: -; CDR3: CASSPRDSGTEAFF; DNA: TGCGCCAGCAGCCCCCGGGACAGCGGGACTGAAGCTTTCTTT
V: TRBV29-1; D: -; J: TRBJ1-1; size: -; CDR3: CSVAWRGLNTEAFF; DNA: TGCAGCGTTGCGTGGAGGGGGTTGAACACTGAAGCTTTCTTT
V: TRBV6-1; D: -; J: TRBJ2-7; size: -; CDR3: CASSQTAAYEQYF; DNA: TGTGCCAGCAGCCAGACAGCTGCCTACGAGCAGTACTTC
V: TRBV27; D: -; J: TRBJ2-3; size: few; CDR3: CASSLSHSGDTQYF; DNA: TGTGCCAGCAGTTTATCCCACTCGGGAGATACGCAGTATTTT
V: TRBV5-1; D: -; J: TRBJ2-5; size: -; CDR3: CASSVEETQYF; DNA: TGCGCCAGCAGCGTTGAAGAGACCCAGTACTTC
V: TRBV10-3; D: -; J: TRBJ2-7; size: -; CDR3: CAISESRARTYEQYF; DNA: TGTGCCATCAGTGAGTCGCGAGCGAGGACCTACGAGCAGTACTTC
V: TRBV5-5; D: -; J: TRBJ2-7; size: few; CDR3: CASSLAGGEPYEQYF; DNA: TGTGCCAGCAGCTTGGCAGGGGGGGAACCCTACGAGCAGTACTTC
V: TRBV5-5; D: TRBD1; J: TRBJ1-1; size: few; CDR3: CAREDRGVTEAFF; DNA: TGTGCCAGAGAGGACAGGGGGGTCACTGAAGCTTTCTTT
V: TRBV20-1; D: TRBD2; J: TRBJ2-1; size: -; CDR3: CSARESGAPYNEQFF; DNA: TGCAGTGCTAGGGAGAGCGGGGCCCCCTACAATGAGCAGTTCTTC
V: TRBV7-2; D: TRBD1; J: TRBJ1-2; size: -; CDR3: CASSPGQPLWGYTF; DNA: TGTGCCAGCAGCCCGGGACAGCCGCTCTGGGGCTACACCTTC
V: TRBV12-3/TRBV12-4; D: -; J: TRBJ2-3; size: -; CDR3: CASRQRYTDTQYF; DNA: TGTGCCAGCAGACAGAGATACACAGATACGCAGTATTTT
V: TRBV7-2; D: -; J: TRBJ2-2; size: -; CDR3: CASSLTSYTGELFF; DNA: TGTGCCAGCAGCTTAACTAGCTACACCGGGGAGCTGTTTTTT
V: TRBV29-1; D: TRBD1; J: TRBJ2-2; size: -; CDR3: CSVGTGGRTGELFF; DNA: TGCAGCGTTGGGACAGGGGGCCGGACCGGGGAGCTGTTTTTT
V: TRBV12-3/TRBV12-4; D: -; J: TRBJ2-7; size: -; CDR3: CASTDRVSSYEQYF; DNA: TGTGCCAGCACCGACAGAGTCTCATCCTACGAGCAGTACTTC
V: TRBV20-1; D: TRBD2; J: TRBJ2-5; size: many; CDR3: CSADTVALAGVETQYF; DNA: TGCAGTGCCGACACTGTCGCGCTAGCGGGGGTGGAGACCCAGTACTTC
V: TRBV7-8; D: -; J: TRBJ1-5; size: few; CDR3: CASSRRDTAFEPQHF; DNA: TGTGCCAGCAGCCGCCGGGACACCGCCTTTGAGCCCCAGCATTTT
V: TRBV25-1; D: -; J: TRBJ2-1; size: few; CDR3: CASTRDPPDEQFF; DNA: TGTGCCAGTACCCGGGACCCTCCGGATGAGCAGTTCTTC
V: TRBV6-1; D: -; J: TRBJ1-5; size: -; CDR3: CASSRGPRGQPQHF; DNA: TGTGCCAGCAGTAGGGGCCCCCGCGGACAGCCCCAGCATTTT
V: TRBV7-8; D: TRBD2; J: TRBJ2-5; size: few; CDR3: CASSLALAGEETQYF; DNA: TGTGCCAGCAGCTTGGCGCTAGCGGGGGAAGAGACCCAGTACTTC
V: TRBV20-1; D: -; J: TRBJ2-1; size: few; CDR3: CSARDGPGGMDEQFF; DNA: TGCAGTGCTAGAGATGGGCCGGGCGGTATGGATGAGCAGTTCTTC
V: TRBV28; D: TRBD1; J: TRBJ2-1; size: -; CDR3: CASTNPGQSLRHEFF; DNA: TGTGCCAGCACCAATCCGGGACAGAGTTTAAGGCACGAGTTCTTC
V: TRBV12-3/TRBV12-4; D: -; J: TRBJ2-3; size: -; CDR3: CASSYEADMQLGF; DNA: TGTGCCAGCAGTTACGAGGCGGACATGCAGTTGGGTTTT
V: TRBV9; D: -; J: TRBJ2-5; size: -; CDR3: CASSVDWSRGETQYF; DNA: TGTGCCAGCAGCGTAGATTGGAGTCGGGGAGAGACCCAGTACTTC
V: TRBV6-5; D: TRBD1; J: TRBJ2-1; size: many; CDR3: CASSYSPGTGGYEQFF; DNA: TGTGCCAGCAGTTACTCCCCCGGGACAGGGGGCTATGAGCAGTTCTTC
V: TRBV5-5; D: TRBD2; J: TRBJ2-5; size: few; CDR3: CASSPRTSGQETQYF; DNA: TGTGCCAGCAGCCCCAGGACTAGCGGACAAGAGACCCAGTACTTC
V: TRBV7-6; D: -; J: TRBJ2-7; size: -; CDR3: CASSFDDSSYEQYF; DNA: TGTGCCAGCAGCTTCGACGACAGTTCCTACGAGCAGTACTTC
V: TRBV20-1; D: -; J: TRBJ2-2; size: many; CDR3: CSARGPGELFF; DNA: TGCAGCGCAAGGGGACCCGGGGAGCTGTTTTTT
V: TRBV7-3; D: TRBD1; J: TRBJ2-2; size: -; CDR3: CASSQTGGINTGELFF; DNA: TGTGCCAGCAGCCAGACAGGGGGCATTAACACCGGGGAGCTGTTTTTT
V: TRBV7-2; D: TRBD1; J: TRBJ2-1; size: -; CDR3: CASSLGDSSYNEQFF; DNA: TGTGCCAGCAGCTTAGGGGACAGCTCCTACAATGAGCAGTTCTTC
V: TRBV7-9; D: TRBD2; J: TRBJ2-3; size: -; CDR3: CASSPRRGMADTQYF; DNA: TGTGCCAGCAGCCCCCGGCGGGGGATGGCAGATACGCAGTATTTT
V: TRBV7-2; D: -; J: TRBJ2-2; size: few; CDR3: CASSPHEYTGELFF; DNA: TGTGCCAGCAGCCCGCACGAATACACCGGGGAGCTGTTTTTT
V: TRBV20-1; D: -; J: TRBJ2-4; size: -; CDR3: CSAPPIPRGLRNIQYF; DNA: TGCAGTGCTCCTCCTATACCCAGGGGACTCCGGAACATTCAGTACTTC
V: TRBV7-9; D: TRBD1; J: TRBJ2-4; size: -; CDR3: CASSLTGQADKNIQYF; DNA: TGTGCCAGCAGCTTAACGGGACAGGCGGACAAAAACATTCAGTACTTC
V: TRBV6-1; D: TRBD2; J: TRBJ2-1; size: -; CDR3: CASRAEPGLAGFGQFF; DNA: TGTGCCAGCAGGGCAGAACCGGGACTAGCGGGGTTTGGGCAGTTCTTC